Shown below are 7 T cell receptor beta chains from a single sample sequenced in a study of blood T cell repertoires in COVID-19. Clones were sequenced by immunoSEQ multiplex PCR, and TCRdb holds only the in-frame ones, with some missing. Here the sample spans around 250,000 clones, less than 95% being singletons. Input material: PBMCs or T cells enriched from blood (not recorded which). The source is a man aged 35-49 years who had been exposed to COVID-19.

The J gene is TRBJ2-7, the V gene TRBV7-8; D unclear. Germline loops: CDR1 SGHVS, CDR2 FQNEAQ. V gave up 8 bases and J gave up 4 bases, with 12 bases separating them. The CDR3 contains 12 residues. The CDR3 nucleotides are TGTGCCAGCGCTTCGGGTGGATACGAGCAGTACTTC. It is translated as CASASGGYEQYF.

This clone was counted a single time. This sequence joins TRBV7-9 and TRBJ1-1, with TRBD1 as a possible D gene (5 bases). The CDR3 loop spans 15 amino acids. Germline assignment: CDR1 SEHNR and CDR2 FQNEAQ (reference sequence). Trimming removed 4 bases at V and 1 base at J, with 13 bases between. The CDR3 sequence: CASSSVGAGNTEAFF. In DNA, the CDR3 is TGTGCCAGCAGCTCAGTAGGGGCTGGGAACACTGAAGCTTTCTTT.

The V call is TRBV19, the J call TRBJ1-2; tentatively, D is TRBD1 (5 bases). The V end lost 4 bases, the J end lost 8 bases, and 14 bases lay between the germline ends. CDR3 length: 13 amino acids. Germline loops: CDR1 LNHDA, CDR2 SQIVND (reference sequence). The CDR3 reads CASSKTDRGGYTF. In DNA, the CDR3 is TGTGCCAGTAGTAAGACTGATAGGGGCGGCTACACCTTC. The variable domain in full, completed from reference TRBV19 and TRBJ1-2, reads DGGITQSPKYLFRKEGQNVTLSCEQNLNHDAMYWYRQDPGQGLRLIYYSQIVNDFQKGDIAEGYSVSREKKESFPLTVTSAQKNPTAFYLCASSKTDRGGYTFGSGTRLTVV.

The gene calls are TRBV7-2 and TRBJ2-3; 7 positions agree with TRBD1. The V gene's germline CDR1 is SGHTA and CDR2 FQGNSA. This CDR3 is built from 15 residues. Trimming at V came to 1 base and at J to 5 bases, leaving 6 bases not matched to a gene. The CDR3, as DNA: TGTGCCAGCAGCTTAGGACAGGGAAGAGAAGATACGCAGTATTTT. It translates to CASSLGQGREDTQYF. The full variable domain, with the rest looked up from reference TRBV7-2 and TRBJ2-3, is GAGVSQSPSNKVTEKGKDVELRCDPISGHTALYWYRQSLGQGLEFLIYFQGNSAPDKSGLPSDRFSAERTGGSVSTLTIQRTQQEDSAVYLCASSLGQGREDTQYFGPGTRLTVL.

As concerns this clone: The same CDR3 also results from other DNA sequences found in this sample. V is TRBV11-2 and J is TRBJ1-2; 8 bases line up with TRBD1. This CDR3 spans 13 amino acids. Germline loops: CDR1 SGHAT, CDR2 FQNNGV. V was pared by 6 bases and J by 4 bases, with 4 bases of the junction left unmatched. CDR3 in amino acids: CASSTTGVYGYTF. CDR3 nucleotides: TGTGCCAGCAGTACGACAGGGGTCTATGGCTACACCTTC.

The chain carries TRBV9 and TRBJ2-7; 9 nucleotides agree with TRBD2. Germline lookup yields CDR1 SGDLS and CDR2 YYNGEE. The CDR3 covers 18 residues. V shed 3 bases, J shed 0 bases, and the junction held 13 bases outside the gene matches. In DNA form, the CDR3 reads TGTGCCAGCAGCGCTTCCGGGGGTCTAGCGGGGAGCTCCTACGAGCAGTACTTC. The encoded protein is CASSASGGLAGSSYEQYF.

This chain connects TRBV29-1 to TRBJ1-4; D is possibly TRBD1 (6 bases). The CDR3 runs to 12 residues. Germline V gene lookup returns CDR1 SQVTM and CDR2 ANQGSEA. Trimming left V 4 bases short and J 5 bases short, with 8 bases between. Written as DNA, the CDR3 is TGCAGCGTTGCCAGGGGAAATGAAAAACTGTTTTTT. Protein sequence: CSVARGNEKLFF.